The 25 T cell receptor beta chains presented below share a single source sample, sequenced in a study of blood T cell repertoires in COVID-19. Generated by immunoSEQ multiplex PCR, the TCRdb table keeps only in-frame clones and is missing some. Of about 210,000 clones detected, approximately 85% appear once; the ten largest clones hold over 4%. The sequencing sample was made of peripheral blood. Source of these receptors: a woman in her sixties or seventies with COVID-19, enrolled during active disease.

This rearrangement joins TRBV6-2 or TRBV6-3 to TRBJ2-5; D is possibly TRBD2 (5 bases). This CDR3 is 18 amino acids long. Trimming pared 4 bases from V and 5 bases from J, leaving 26 bases between. Germline-derived CDR1 and CDR2 are MNHEY and SVGEGT. The CDR3 spells CASSSTRRTQRTGETQYF. The DNA for the CDR3 is TGTGCCAGCAGTTCTACCAGAAGGACTCAAAGAACGGGGGAGACCCAGTACTTC.

This chain links TRBV18 with TRBJ2-1; 9 positions match TRBD2. Germline V CDR1 and CDR2: KGHSH, LQKENI. The CDR3 extends over 15 amino acids. The V and J ends lost 4 bases and 5 bases, in that order; junction bases with no gene match: 6. CDR3 residues: CASSLGGRAHNEQFF. The CDR3 DNA follows: TGTGCCAGCTCACTCGGCGGGAGGGCCCACAATGAGCAGTTCTTC.

This clone was detected only once. The genes are TRBV9 and TRBJ2-1, with D tentatively TRBD2 (5 bases). The CDR3 loop spans 16 amino acids. Germline lookup yields CDR1 SGDLS and CDR2 YYNGEE. V gave up 2 bases and J gave up 4 bases, with 16 bases separating them. The CDR3 nucleotides read TGTGCCAGCAGCGTTAGAGGGCCGGACCCTTACAATGAGCAGTTCTTC. Its translation is CASSVRGPDPYNEQFF. The complete variable domain, with remaining parts taken from reference TRBV9 and TRBJ2-1, reads DSGVTQTPKHLITATGQRVTLRCSPRSGDLSVYWYQQSLDQGLQFLIQYYNGEERAKGNILERFSAQQFPDLHSELNLSSLELGDSALYFCASSVRGPDPYNEQFFGPGTRLTVL.

This clone was picked up a small number of times. CDR3 residues: CASSFPRGLNYGYTF. For the CDR3, the DNA is TGTGCCAGCAGTTTCCCGAGGGGGCTTAACTATGGCTACACCTTC. The chain is built from TRBV28 and TRBJ1-2; the match to TRBD1 covers 7 bases. Unmatched junction bases numbered 5, after V lost 3 bases and J lost 1 base. Germline V gives CDR1 MDHEN, CDR2 SYDVKM. This CDR3 comprises 15 residues.

The CDR3 DNA sequence: TGTGCCATCAGCGTTACAGTAAAAGAGACCCAGTACTTC. The encoded protein is CAISVTVKETQYF. The chain links TRBV10-3 to TRBJ2-5; no clear D. The CDR3 totals 13 residues. Germline V lookup: CDR1 ENHRY, CDR2 SYGVKD. V was shortened by 6 bases and J by 3 bases, with 11 bases between the two germline ends.

The chain carries TRBV7-6 and TRBJ2-3; perhaps TRBD2 as D (6 bases). Germline V CDR1 and CDR2: SGHVS, FNYEAQ. Deletions cut 8 bases from V and 2 bases from J, with 14 bases between. The length of the CDR3 is 14 residues. CDR3 amino acids: CASAKRVSTDTQYF. In nucleotides, the CDR3 is TGTGCCAGCGCAAAGCGGGTTTCCACAGATACGCAGTATTTT.

This CDR3 is CASCTMIGLSSTDTQYF. The CDR3 region has the DNA TGTGCCAGCTGCACTATGATAGGACTTTCTAGCACAGATACGCAGTATTTT. The rearrangement joins TRBV28 to TRBJ2-3; weak D call: TRBD2 (5 bases). V gave up 8 bases and J gave up 0 bases, with 21 bases separating them. This CDR3 has 17 amino acids. Looked up from germline, CDR1 is MDHEN and CDR2 is SYDVKM.

The chain is built from TRBV2 and TRBJ1-4; D is undetermined. The germline gives CDR1 SNHLY, CDR2 FYNNEI. V dropped 6 bases and J dropped 4 bases, with 12 bases sitting between them. The CDR3 loop spans 14 amino acids. The DNA of the CDR3 is TGTGCCAGCAGACGGACTCCATATAATGAAAAACTGTTTTTT. Amino acid sequence: CASRRTPYNEKLFF.

This rearrangement joins TRBV15 to TRBJ1-2, with 9 bases identical to TRBD1. Per the germline V gene, CDR1 is LNHNV and CDR2 is YYDKDF (reference sequence). J lost 4 bases, V lost 3 bases, and 6 bases had no gene match. CDR3 size: 15 residues. The CDR3 protein is CATSRGGQGGYGYTF. In nucleotides, the CDR3 is TGTGCCACCAGCAGGGGGGGACAGGGTGGCTATGGCTACACCTTC.

The V and J genes are TRBV7-6 and TRBJ2-1, with 11 bases fitting TRBD2. This CDR3 region has 15 residues. V trimming: 3 bases; J trimming: 4 bases; junction bases outside the gene matches: 2. Looked up from germline, CDR1 is SGHVS and CDR2 is FNYEAQ. In DNA form, the CDR3 reads TGTGCCAGCAGCTTCAGGACTAGCGGGTACAATGAGCAGTTCTTC. This encodes CASSFRTSGYNEQFF.

A note on this clone: Other DNA sequences of this sample code for an identical CDR3. The chain uses TRBV5-1 and TRBJ1-5; D is unresolved. Germline assignment: CDR1 SGHRS and CDR2 YFSETQ. This CDR3 comprises 15 residues. V lost 2 bases to trimming and J lost 0 bases, with 9 bases between them. CDR3 sequence: CASSLEGGSNQPQHF. CDR3 bases: TGCGCCAGCAGCTTAGAGGGCGGTAGCAATCAGCCCCAGCATTTT.

V gene TRBV19 combines with J gene TRBJ2-2, with D perhaps TRBD1 (6 bases). Trimming stripped 7 bases from V and 1 base from J, with 10 bases between. Germline values: CDR1 LNHDA, CDR2 SQIVND (reference sequence). The CDR3 contains 14 residues. CDR3 loop: CASTLTGNTGELFF. CDR3 coding DNA: TGTGCCAGTACCCTGACAGGGAACACCGGGGAGCTGTTTTTT.

This chain joins TRBV5-4 and TRBJ2-1, with D perhaps TRBD2 (6 bases). V was clipped by 6 bases and J by 7 bases, with 11 bases between them. The CDR3 runs 12 residues. Per the germline V gene, CDR1 is SGHNT and CDR2 is YYREEE (reference sequence). CDR3: CASNSAGNEQFF. The CDR3 DNA follows: TGTGCCAGCAACTCCGCGGGGAATGAGCAGTTCTTC.

This clone was seen only a few times. The V gene is TRBV10-2, the J gene TRBJ1-2; perhaps TRBD1 as D (5 bases). The CDR3 has 12 amino acids. V was clipped by 3 bases and J by 8 bases, with 10 bases between them. Germline CDR1 WSHSY, CDR2 SAAADI. The CDR3 nucleotides are TGCGCCAGCAGTGAAAGGGGTCTCGGCTACACCTTC. Its protein is CASSERGLGYTF.

This clone was observed a single time. The genes are TRBV7-9 and TRBJ1-2; D may be TRBD1 (5 bases). The CDR3 contains 14 residues. Germline values: CDR1 SEHNR, CDR2 FQNEAQ (reference sequence). Trimming removed 5 bases at V and 8 bases at J, with 18 bases between. The CDR3 protein is CASSDRDSLRGYTF. For the CDR3, the DNA is TGTGCCAGCAGCGACCGGGACTCATTGAGAGGCTACACCTTC.

This clone appeared a single time. The CDR3 is CASSPGTMGREQYF. The CDR3, as DNA: TGTGCCAGCAGCCCCGGGACTATGGGTCGTGAGCAGTACTTC. The chain uses TRBV5-4 and TRBJ2-7; 7 nucleotides match TRBD2. With V trimmed by 4 bases and J by 7 bases, 11 bases remained unmatched. The V gene's germline CDR1 is SGHNT and CDR2 YYREEE (reference sequence). The CDR3 totals 14 residues.

This clone was recorded a few times. V gene TRBV4-1 combines with J gene TRBJ2-2, with D perhaps TRBD2 (6 bases). The CDR3 has 17 residues. V was clipped by 1 base and J by 4 bases, with 16 bases between them. Germline loops: CDR1 MGHRA, CDR2 YSYEKL. The CDR3 loop reads CASSQVDMGLVTGELFF. Here the CDR3 DNA reads TGCGCCAGCAGCCAAGTAGACATGGGACTCGTCACCGGGGAGCTGTTTTTT.

The CDR3 loop is CAGRGPWDYGYTF. CDR3 sequence (DNA): TGTGCCGGACGAGGGCCGTGGGACTATGGCTACACCTTC. This sequence joins TRBV12-3 or TRBV12-4 and TRBJ1-2; D unresolved. This CDR3 comprises 13 residues. Trimming cost V 11 bases and J 3 bases, with 16 bases left between them.

The gene calls are TRBV15 and TRBJ1-5; no clear D gene. The length of the CDR3 is 16 residues. Between the trimmed V and J ends, which lost 1 base and 0 bases, there was a span of 10 bases. Germline V CDR1 and CDR2: LNHNV, YYDKDF (reference sequence). CDR3 bases: TGTGCCACCAGCAGAGTATCCCGGGGTAGCAATCAGCCCCAGCATTTT. Encoded protein: CATSRVSRGSNQPQHF. Using reference TRBV15 and TRBJ1-5 for the parts outside the CDR3, the full variable domain is DAMVIQNPRYQVTQFGKPVTLSCSQTLNHNVMYWYQQKSSQAPKLLFHYYDKDFNNEADTPDNFQSRRPNTSFCFLDIRSPGLGDTAMYLCATSRVSRGSNQPQHFGDGTRLSIL.

This chain uses TRBV30 with TRBJ1-5; no definite D call. The germline V gene encodes CDR1 GTSNPN and CDR2 SVGIG (reference sequence). Trimming pared 2 bases from V and 3 bases from J, leaving 8 bases between. The CDR3 sequence is 13 residues long. For the CDR3, the DNA is TGTGCCTGGAGTATCGAGTCCAATCAGCCCCAGCATTTT. Its translation is CAWSIESNQPQHF.

This clone was seen more than once but under ten times. The chain combines TRBV5-6 with TRBJ2-7, with D possibly TRBD2 on 5 matching bases. V lost 5 bases and J 6 bases, leaving 15 bases between the germline ends. The CDR3 is 13 amino acids. Germline CDR1 reads SGHDT; CDR2 reads YYEEEE. Written as DNA, the CDR3 is TGTGCCAGCAGTTCCGACCCTCGGGGCGAGCAGTACTTC. Protein product: CASSSDPRGEQYF.

This clone was seen a single time. The rearrangement joins TRBV27 to TRBJ2-1, with 8 bases that match TRBD2. Unmatched junction bases numbered 18, after V lost 7 bases and J lost 4 bases. The CDR3 runs 18 residues. Germline V gene data show CDR1 as MNHEY and CDR2 as SMNVEV (reference sequence). CDR3: CASNSAGIASGPYNEQFF. CDR3 DNA sequence: TGTGCCAGCAATAGTGCGGGTATCGCTAGCGGGCCATACAATGAGCAGTTCTTC.

The chain is built from TRBV11-3 and TRBJ2-1; TRBD2 aligns across 9 bases. J lost 3 bases, V lost 3 bases, and 6 bases had no gene match. The CDR3 is made up of 16 amino acids. Germline values: CDR1 SGHNT, CDR2 YENEEA. The DNA of the CDR3 is TGTGCCAGCAGCTTGGTGGGACTAGCAGGCTACAATGAGCAGTTCTTC. Encoded protein: CASSLVGLAGYNEQFF.

This clone appeared once. The genes are TRBV14 and TRBJ1-2; D uncertain. CDR1 is SGHDN and CDR2 is FVKESK in the germline V gene. There are 13 residues in the CDR3. The V and J ends lost 5 bases and 8 bases respectively, with 15 bases between them. The CDR3 nucleotides are TGTGCCAGCAGCTCGCAGAGGACGGGAGGCTACACCTTC. Encoded protein: CASSSQRTGGYTF.

As regards this clone: An end of the junction differs from the germline gene, which may be a read error. V gene TRBV5-8 combines with J gene TRBJ2-3, with TRBD1 matching over 8 bases. Germline V gene lookup returns CDR1 SGHTS and CDR2 YDEGEE. The CDR3 is made up of 14 amino acids. The CDR3 coding sequence is TGTGCCAGCAGCCTCTCAGGGGGCACGGATACGCAGTATTTT. Amino acids: CASSLSGGTDTQYF.